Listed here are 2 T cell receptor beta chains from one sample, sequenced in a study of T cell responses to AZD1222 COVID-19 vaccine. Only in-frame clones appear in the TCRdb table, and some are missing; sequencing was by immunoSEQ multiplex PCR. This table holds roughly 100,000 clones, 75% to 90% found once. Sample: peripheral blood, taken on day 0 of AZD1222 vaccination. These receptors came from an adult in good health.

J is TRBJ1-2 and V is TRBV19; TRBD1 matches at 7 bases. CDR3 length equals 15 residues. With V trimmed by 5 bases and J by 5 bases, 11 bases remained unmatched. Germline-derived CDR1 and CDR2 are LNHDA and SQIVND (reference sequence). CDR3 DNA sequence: TGTGCCAGTAGTTCCCAGGGGGGACTCACATATGGCTACACCTTC. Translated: CASSSQGGLTYGYTF.

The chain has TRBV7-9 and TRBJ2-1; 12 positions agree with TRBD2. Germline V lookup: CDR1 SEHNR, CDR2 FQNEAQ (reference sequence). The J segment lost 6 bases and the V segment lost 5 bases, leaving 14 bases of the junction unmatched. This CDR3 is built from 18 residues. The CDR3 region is CASSERFRLAGVTNEQFF. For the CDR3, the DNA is TGTGCCAGCAGCGAAAGATTTCGACTAGCGGGAGTTACCAATGAGCAGTTCTTC. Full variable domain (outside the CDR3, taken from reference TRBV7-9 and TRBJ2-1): DTGVSQNPRHKITKRGQNVTFRCDPISEHNRLYWYRQTLGQGPEFLTYFQNEAQLEKSRLLSDRFSAERPKGSFSTLEIQRTEQGDSAMYLCASSERFRLAGVTNEQFFGPGTRLTVL.